These T cell receptor beta chains were read from a single sample in a study of shared clonotypes between healthy human individuals. Using immunoSEQ multiplex PCR, the repertoire was profiled, and TCRdb retains in-frame clones only, with some absent. The sample shows approximately 810,000 clones, around 92% of them seen only once. The sample comprised naive CD8+ T cells sorted from blood. These receptors were collected from a man aged 30 to 39 in good health. The CDR3 runs from the conserved cysteine through the conserved F or W. Each record gives: CDR3 DNA, CDR3 protein, D gene, J gene, clone size, V gene. The D gene is left open where the match is weak. Size is omitted from some rows. Given values are once, few, many or a class for expanded clones.

CDR3 DNA: TGTGCCAGCAGCGTAGCTACCCAGGTTTCGAACCCCGGGGAGCTGTTTTTT
CDR3 protein: CASSVATQVSNPGELFF
D gene: NA
J gene: TRBJ2-2
clone size: NA
V gene: TRBV9

CDR3 DNA: TGTGCCAGCAGCTCCAGGAGCGGCGCCCAAGAGACCCAGTACTTC
CDR3 protein: CASSSRSGAQETQYF
D gene: NA
J gene: TRBJ2-5
clone size: NA
V gene: TRBV7-2

CDR3 DNA: TGCAGCGTTGGGGACAGGTCGCCTAAAGGCTCTGGGGCCAACGTCCTGACTTTC
CDR3 protein: CSVGDRSPKGSGANVLTF
D gene: TRBD1
J gene: TRBJ2-6
clone size: NA
V gene: TRBV29-1

CDR3 DNA: TGTGCCAGCAGTCCGCCTCGGACTAGTCCCAAATTGGGCGGGGAGCTGTTTTTT
CDR3 protein: CASSPPRTSPKLGGELFF
D gene: TRBD2
J gene: TRBJ2-2
clone size: NA
V gene: TRBV27

CDR3 DNA: TGTGCCAGCAGCTTAGGGACAGGGGGCACCGGGGAGCTGTTTTTT
CDR3 protein: CASSLGTGGTGELFF
D gene: TRBD1
J gene: TRBJ2-2
clone size: NA
V gene: TRBV13

CDR3 DNA: TGTGCCAGTAGTATAAGTGGACTAGGGGCGTCCCAGTACTTC
CDR3 protein: CASSISGLGASQYF
D gene: TRBD2
J gene: TRBJ2-5
clone size: NA
V gene: TRBV19

CDR3 DNA: TGTGCCAGCATAGGCGGGAGGGTGGAAGAGACCCAGTACTTC
CDR3 protein: CASIGGRVEETQYF
D gene: TRBD2
J gene: TRBJ2-5
clone size: NA
V gene: TRBV25-1

CDR3 DNA: TGTGCCAGCAGCCAGACTGTCGGGAGGGCTCCACTCCGAACCTACGAGCAGTACTTC
CDR3 protein: CASSQTVGRAPLRTYEQYF
D gene: TRBD2
J gene: TRBJ2-7
clone size: NA
V gene: TRBV7-9

CDR3 DNA: TGTGCCAGCAGCTTGTCCCTAGCGGGAGTTTGGAATGAGCAGTTCTTC
CDR3 protein: CASSLSLAGVWNEQFF
D gene: TRBD2
J gene: TRBJ2-1
clone size: NA
V gene: TRBV5-6

CDR3 DNA: TGTGCCAGCAGCTTCTCCGTGACAGATTACGAGCAGTACTTC
CDR3 protein: CASSFSVTDYEQYF
D gene: NA
J gene: TRBJ2-7
clone size: NA
V gene: TRBV27

CDR3 DNA: TGTGCCGGGACTGACCAGATACGGGAGTATTTT
CDR3 protein: CAGTDQIREYF
D gene: NA
J gene: TRBJ2-3
clone size: NA
V gene: TRBV30

CDR3 DNA: TGTGCCAGCAGCATAACAGACAGGGCGATAAAGGGGGAGCTGTTTTTT
CDR3 protein: CASSITDRAIKGELFF
D gene: TRBD1
J gene: TRBJ2-2
clone size: NA
V gene: TRBV7-9

CDR3 DNA: TGTGCCAGCTCACCACCCATGGGACAGGGAGTCCCTGAAGCTTTCTTT
CDR3 protein: CASSPPMGQGVPEAFF
D gene: TRBD1
J gene: TRBJ1-1
clone size: NA
V gene: TRBV18

CDR3 DNA: TGTGCCAGCTCACGACCAGGGGCAGGGGCGAACACCGGGGAGCTGTTTTTT
CDR3 protein: CASSRPGAGANTGELFF
D gene: NA
J gene: TRBJ2-2
clone size: NA
V gene: TRBV18

CDR3 DNA: TGTGCTAGCAGCGAACAGGGGCTTAATGAAAAACTGTTTTTT
CDR3 protein: CASSEQGLNEKLFF
D gene: TRBD1
J gene: TRBJ1-4
clone size: NA
V gene: TRBV7-7

CDR3 DNA: TGCGCCAGCAGCCGTGGGGTAGATAGCGTCTCCTACGAGCAGTACTTC
CDR3 protein: CASSRGVDSVSYEQYF
D gene: NA
J gene: TRBJ2-7
clone size: NA
V gene: TRBV4-3

CDR3 DNA: TGTGCCAGCAGCTTAGAGCTAGCGGGAGGATACAATGAGCAGTTCTTC
CDR3 protein: CASSLELAGGYNEQFF
D gene: TRBD2
J gene: TRBJ2-1
clone size: NA
V gene: TRBV11-2

CDR3 DNA: TGTGCCAGCAGCTTAATAGGACAGGTTGGGAACACTGAAGCTTTCTTT
CDR3 protein: CASSLIGQVGNTEAFF
D gene: TRBD1
J gene: TRBJ1-1
clone size: NA
V gene: TRBV7-2

CDR3 DNA: TGTGCCAGCAGTTTATTCCAGGGGACAGACTCTGGAAACACCATATATTTT
CDR3 protein: CASSLFQGTDSGNTIYF
D gene: TRBD1
J gene: TRBJ1-3
clone size: NA
V gene: TRBV28

CDR3 DNA: TGTGCCAGCAGCAACCCCGGGACTGGCAATGAGCAGTTCTTC
CDR3 protein: CASSNPGTGNEQFF
D gene: NA
J gene: TRBJ2-1
clone size: NA
V gene: TRBV11-2

CDR3 DNA: TGTGCCAGCAGAGGGGGACTTAACACTGAAGCTTTCTTT
CDR3 protein: CASRGGLNTEAFF
D gene: NA
J gene: TRBJ1-1
clone size: NA
V gene: TRBV28

CDR3 DNA: TGTGCCAGCAGCCGCGGCAAGGTCGGCGCGGACGAGCAGTACTTC
CDR3 protein: CASSRGKVGADEQYF
D gene: NA
J gene: TRBJ2-7
clone size: NA
V gene: TRBV11-2

CDR3 DNA: TGCGCCAGCAGCTTGGATGGAAATGAGCAGTTCTTC
CDR3 protein: CASSLDGNEQFF
D gene: NA
J gene: TRBJ2-1
clone size: once
V gene: TRBV5-1

CDR3 DNA: TGTGCCAGCAGTTACGGCGGTGCAACTAATGAAAAACTGTTTTTT
CDR3 protein: CASSYGGATNEKLFF
D gene: NA
J gene: TRBJ1-4
clone size: NA
V gene: TRBV6-5

CDR3 DNA: TGTGCCAGCAGCCCCCCCCTCGGGCGCGAGCAGTACTTC
CDR3 protein: CASSPPLGREQYF
D gene: NA
J gene: TRBJ2-7
clone size: NA
V gene: TRBV7-9

CDR3 DNA: TGTGCCACCTCGGGGGGCCAAGAGACCCAGTACTTC
CDR3 protein: CATSGGQETQYF
D gene: TRBD2
J gene: TRBJ2-5
clone size: NA
V gene: TRBV7-9

CDR3 DNA: TGTGCCAGCAGCTTGGGTTCCGGACTGAGTTACGAGCAGTACTTC
CDR3 protein: CASSLGSGLSYEQYF
D gene: NA
J gene: TRBJ2-7
clone size: NA
V gene: TRBV11-2

CDR3 DNA: TGTGCCAGCAGCTCTCCGAGGACACAACTCCAAGAGACCCAGTACTTC
CDR3 protein: CASSSPRTQLQETQYF
D gene: NA
J gene: TRBJ2-5
clone size: NA
V gene: TRBV5-8

CDR3 DNA: TGCAGCGTTGACCGTGGGACCGGGGAGCTGTTTTTT
CDR3 protein: CSVDRGTGELFF
D gene: NA
J gene: TRBJ2-2
clone size: NA
V gene: TRBV29-1

CDR3 DNA: TGTGCCAGCAGTGAAAGGGCTTTCTTT
CDR3 protein: CASSERAFF
D gene: NA
J gene: TRBJ1-1
clone size: NA
V gene: TRBV6-1

CDR3 DNA: TGTGCCAGCAGCTCTCAACAGGTCGAGACCCAGTACTTC
CDR3 protein: CASSSQQVETQYF
D gene: NA
J gene: TRBJ2-5
clone size: NA
V gene: TRBV7-9

CDR3 DNA: TGTGCCAGCAGCTTGGGGTTGAGCGGGGCCGGGGAGCTGTTTTTT
CDR3 protein: CASSLGLSGAGELFF
D gene: TRBD2
J gene: TRBJ2-2
clone size: NA
V gene: TRBV5-8

CDR3 DNA: TGTGCCAGCAGCTCCAATCTGGGTTACGAGCAGTACTTC
CDR3 protein: CASSSNLGYEQYF
D gene: NA
J gene: TRBJ2-7
clone size: NA
V gene: TRBV7-9

CDR3 DNA: TGCGCCAGCAGGAATAGACAGGGTCGGGAAAAACTGTTTTTT
CDR3 protein: CASRNRQGREKLFF
D gene: TRBD1
J gene: TRBJ1-4
clone size: NA
V gene: TRBV4-1

CDR3 DNA: TGTGCCAGGTGGGCCCCAGCCGCAACTAATGAAAAACTGTTTTTT
CDR3 protein: CARWAPAATNEKLFF
D gene: NA
J gene: TRBJ1-4
clone size: NA
V gene: TRBV19

CDR3 DNA: TGCGCCAGCAGCCTCCCCGGATTCGGGAATGAGCAGTTCTTC
CDR3 protein: CASSLPGFGNEQFF
D gene: NA
J gene: TRBJ2-1
clone size: NA
V gene: TRBV5-1

CDR3 DNA: TGTGCCAGCAGCGCGACTAGCGGGTCGTACGAGCAGTACTTC
CDR3 protein: CASSATSGSYEQYF
D gene: TRBD2
J gene: TRBJ2-7
clone size: NA
V gene: TRBV5-4

CDR3 DNA: TGTGCCAGCAGTCCCGAGGGAGGGGGCCGTAACAATGAGCAGTTCTTC
CDR3 protein: CASSPEGGGRNNEQFF
D gene: NA
J gene: TRBJ2-1
clone size: NA
V gene: TRBV9

CDR3 DNA: TGTGCCAGCAGCCACCTAGCGGGAGAAGAGACCCAGTACTTC
CDR3 protein: CASSHLAGEETQYF
D gene: TRBD2
J gene: TRBJ2-5
clone size: once
V gene: TRBV14

CDR3 DNA: TGCGCCAGCAGTCAATCGTTGGTTTCCGGGACAACTATTTATGGCTACACCTTC
CDR3 protein: CASSQSLVSGTTIYGYTF
D gene: NA
J gene: TRBJ1-2
clone size: NA
V gene: TRBV23-1

CDR3 DNA: TGTGCCAGCAGCTTACCGATAGCGGGAGGCAACAATGAGCAGTTCTTC
CDR3 protein: CASSLPIAGGNNEQFF
D gene: TRBD2
J gene: TRBJ2-1
clone size: NA
V gene: TRBV7-6

CDR3 DNA: TGTGCCAGCAGTGGGGCTGACAGGGATATTTTCACAGATACGCAGTATTTT
CDR3 protein: CASSGADRDIFTDTQYF
D gene: TRBD1
J gene: TRBJ2-3
clone size: NA
V gene: TRBV2

CDR3 DNA: TGTGCCAGCAGCTTAGGTCCCCCCCGCGAGCAGTACTTC
CDR3 protein: CASSLGPPREQYF
D gene: NA
J gene: TRBJ2-7
clone size: NA
V gene: TRBV7-2

CDR3 DNA: TGTGCCAGCAGCTTCCCAGGCGGGAACCCCTACAATGAGCAGTTCTTC
CDR3 protein: CASSFPGGNPYNEQFF
D gene: NA
J gene: TRBJ2-1
clone size: NA
V gene: TRBV11-2

CDR3 DNA: TGCAGCGTTGAAGATCTTGCGACTAGCGGGAGAATCTACGAGCAGTACTTC
CDR3 protein: CSVEDLATSGRIYEQYF
D gene: TRBD2
J gene: TRBJ2-7
clone size: NA
V gene: TRBV29-1

CDR3 DNA: TGTGCCAGCAGCCCATACCGAGTGGCGCCAAGGTGCTACACCTTC
CDR3 protein: CASSPYRVAPRCYTF
D gene: NA
J gene: TRBJ1-2
clone size: NA
V gene: TRBV11-3

CDR3 DNA: TGCGCCAGCAGCAGACTACCGGGACAGGCGGTAGAGCAGTACTTC
CDR3 protein: CASSRLPGQAVEQYF
D gene: TRBD1
J gene: TRBJ2-7
clone size: NA
V gene: TRBV5-1

CDR3 DNA: TGTGCCACCAGCAGAGATCTGGCGGGCTTTCAGGAGACCCAGTACTTC
CDR3 protein: CATSRDLAGFQETQYF
D gene: NA
J gene: TRBJ2-5
clone size: NA
V gene: TRBV15

CDR3 DNA: TGTGCCATCAGTGAGTTAGATCCATACAATGAGCAGTTCTTC
CDR3 protein: CAISELDPYNEQFF
D gene: NA
J gene: TRBJ2-1
clone size: NA
V gene: TRBV10-3

CDR3 DNA: TGTGCCAGCAAAAAAGTCCCAGGAAGTCAGCCCCAGCATTTT
CDR3 protein: CASKKVPGSQPQHF
D gene: NA
J gene: TRBJ1-5
clone size: NA
V gene: TRBV2

CDR3 DNA: TGCGCCAGCAGCCAAGACCTGGTGGGGGAGCAGTTCTTC
CDR3 protein: CASSQDLVGEQFF
D gene: NA
J gene: TRBJ2-1
clone size: NA
V gene: TRBV4-3

CDR3 DNA: TGTGCCAGCAGCGACCTCCGGGACAGGGGAAACATTCAGTACTTC
CDR3 protein: CASSDLRDRGNIQYF
D gene: TRBD1
J gene: TRBJ2-4
clone size: NA
V gene: TRBV5-6

CDR3 DNA: TGTGCCAGCAGCGGAGGACGGGACAGGCCTACCTACGAGCAGTACTTC
CDR3 protein: CASSGGRDRPTYEQYF
D gene: TRBD1
J gene: TRBJ2-7
clone size: NA
V gene: TRBV9

CDR3 DNA: TGCGCCAGCAGCCAAGATGGGCAGGGAACTGAAGCTTTCTTT
CDR3 protein: CASSQDGQGTEAFF
D gene: NA
J gene: TRBJ1-1
clone size: NA
V gene: TRBV4-3

CDR3 DNA: TGTGCCAGCAGCTTATATGCCGGGAGGCCCTATATCTACGAGCAGTACTTC
CDR3 protein: CASSLYAGRPYIYEQYF
D gene: TRBD2
J gene: TRBJ2-7
clone size: NA
V gene: TRBV7-3

CDR3 DNA: TGTGCCAGCAGCAGCAGCGACAGGGGGCGAGACACCGGGGAGCTGTTTTTT
CDR3 protein: CASSSSDRGRDTGELFF
D gene: TRBD1
J gene: TRBJ2-2
clone size: NA
V gene: TRBV7-9

CDR3 DNA: TGTGCCAGCAGTCCCTCAGGAGCCGGGACTCGGTACCAAGAGACCCAGTACTTC
CDR3 protein: CASSPSGAGTRYQETQYF
D gene: NA
J gene: TRBJ2-5
clone size: NA
V gene: TRBV27

CDR3 DNA: TGTGCCAGCAGCTCTACAGCTTACGGGGCCAACGTCCTGACTTTC
CDR3 protein: CASSSTAYGANVLTF
D gene: NA
J gene: TRBJ2-6
clone size: NA
V gene: TRBV12-1

CDR3 DNA: TGTGCCAGTATCAAGAACCGGGACAGGAGCACAGATACGCAGTATTTT
CDR3 protein: CASIKNRDRSTDTQYF
D gene: TRBD1
J gene: TRBJ2-3
clone size: NA
V gene: TRBV19

CDR3 DNA: TGTGCCAGCAGCTTTAAGGGGGAGACCCAGTACTTC
CDR3 protein: CASSFKGETQYF
D gene: NA
J gene: TRBJ2-5
clone size: NA
V gene: TRBV7-8